A single T cell receptor beta chain is shown here with its context. Some clones are missing from TCRdb's copy, which holds only in-frame ones; the method was immunoSEQ multiplex PCR. The repertoire includes about 96,000 clones, just over 90% of them detected once, and about 7.3% sits in the top ten. These data originate in a study of control samples from healthy donors and cancer patients. V was trimmed by 5 bases and J by 5 bases, leaving 9 bases between them. CDR3 length: 12 residues. The germline gives CDR1 MDHEN, CDR2 SYDVKM. This sequence originates from a man younger than 35 in good health. The chain couples TRBV28 to TRBJ1-1; unclear D gene. Sequenced material: blood. As DNA, the CDR3 is TGTGCCAGCAGTCTCATCGGAACTGAAGCTTTCTTT. This encodes CASSLIGTEAFF.